The 29 T cell receptor beta chains below all came from one sample that was sequenced in a study of blood T cell repertoires in COVID-19 (dated by TCRdb to about 2020). Receptor libraries were prepared by the immunoSEQ multiplex PCR assay. TCRdb re-hosts the immuneACCESS table, in-frame sequences only. Its copies lack some clones; in the studies checked, an unresolved V gene accounts for under half of them, and the cause for the rest is not known. The sample table contains some 180,000 clones; only one count was recorded for around nine tenths of them. Together, the top ten hold 15% to 20% of the sample. The material sequenced was peripheral blood. The origin of the receptors is a man in his fifties or sixties with COVID-19, enrolled during active disease.

V usage is TRBV5-4 and J usage is TRBJ2-1; D unresolved. Per germline, CDR1 SGHNT and CDR2 YYREEE (reference sequence). V shed 4 bases and J shed 5 bases, with 10 bases lying between them. The CDR3 has 13 residues. In nucleotides, the CDR3 is TGTGCCAGCAGCGGTCTAGGCAACAATGAGCAGTTCTTC. Its protein product is CASSGLGNNEQFF.

The chain uses TRBV10-3 and TRBJ1-3, with TRBD1 matching 10 bases. CDR1 is ENHRY and CDR2 is SYGVKD in the germline V gene. The CDR3 sequence is 15 residues long. The junction had 6 bases not matched to a gene; V was cut back by 6 bases and J by 4 bases. This CDR3 is CAIRDRDRGGNTIYF. The CDR3 nucleotides read TGTGCCATCAGAGACCGGGACAGGGGAGGAAACACCATATATTTT.

This clone was picked up one time. One end of the junction varies from germline; a read error may be responsible. This rearrangement joins TRBV29-1 to TRBJ1-3; TRBD1 is a possible D gene (5 bases). In germline, CDR1 is SQVTM, CDR2 ANQGSEA. This CDR3 is built from 13 residues. CDR3: CNVVRVGGNTIYF. CDR3 bases: TGCAACGTTGTCAGGGTTGGTGGAAACACCATATATTTT.

V usage is TRBV27 and J usage is TRBJ2-3; 7 nucleotides match TRBD2. The CDR3 sequence is 17 residues long. The ends lost 5 bases at V and 2 bases at J; junction bases unmatched: 13. From germline, CDR1 is MNHEY and CDR2 SMNVEV (reference sequence). As DNA, the CDR3 is TGTGCCAGCAGTCCCGCCTTTGGCCGGGAGGACACAGATACGCAGTATTTT. Residues: CASSPAFGREDTDTQYF.

The count of this clone is one. The chain is built from TRBV2 and TRBJ2-7; possible D gene TRBD2, 10 bases. V was cut by 7 bases and J by 1 base, with 17 bases left in between. The CDR3 is 15 residues long. Looked up from germline, CDR1 is SNHLY and CDR2 is FYNNEI. The CDR3 DNA follows: TGTGCCAGCAAAGCGGGGGGGACAGGGTCCTACGAGCAGTACTTC. Protein sequence: CASKAGGTGSYEQYF.

This clone was counted once. The chain is built from TRBV2 and TRBJ2-7, with D hard to call. Germline values: CDR1 SNHLY, CDR2 FYNNEI. This CDR3 region has 10 residues. Trimming left V 4 bases short and J 4 bases short, with 2 bases between. The CDR3 bases are TGTGCCAGCAGTGCGTACGAGCAGTACTTC. Its translation is CASSAYEQYF.

V usage is TRBV6-1 and J usage is TRBJ1-2, with TRBD1 matching over 7 bases. With V trimmed by 2 bases and J by 1 base, 7 bases remained unmatched. The CDR3 is 16 amino acids. Germline V gene lookup returns CDR1 MNHNS and CDR2 SASEGT. The CDR3 loop reads CASSERDSLINYGYTF. Here the CDR3 DNA reads TGTGCCAGCAGTGAAAGGGACAGCCTAATTAACTATGGCTACACCTTC.

The CDR3 nucleotides are TGTGCCATCAGTGAGTCGACAGGAAGTATGAACACTGAAGCTTTCTTT. It is translated as CAISESTGSMNTEAFF. This chain links TRBV10-3 with TRBJ1-1, with D possibly matching TRBD1 (6 bases). Germline values: CDR1 ENHRY, CDR2 SYGVKD. This CDR3 region has 16 residues. V lost 0 bases and J 0 bases, leaving 11 bases between the germline ends.

This chain connects TRBV29-1 to TRBJ1-2; TRBD1 matches 10 bases. Per the germline V gene, CDR1 is SQVTM and CDR2 is ANQGSEA. The CDR3 extends over 13 amino acids. Losses at the gene ends were 7 bases for V and 3 bases for J; bases not matched to a gene: 5. The CDR3 spells CSATGTGDYGYTF. The CDR3 DNA reads TGCAGCGCCACCGGGACAGGGGACTATGGCTACACCTTC.

The CDR3 DNA follows: TGCGCCAGCAGCCAAGATATGACGGGAAGGATACGAGTCCAGTACTTC. Translating it yields CASSQDMTGRIRVQYF. This sequence joins TRBV4-1 and TRBJ2-7; possible D gene TRBD2, 5 bases. The CDR3 length is 16 residues. Germline V gene sequence: CDR1 MGHRA, CDR2 YSYEKL. Trimming removed 0 bases from V and 10 bases from J, with 22 bases in between.

This chain uses TRBV5-5 with TRBJ1-1; 8 bases are shared with TRBD1. V shed 4 bases, J shed 3 bases, and the junction held 2 bases outside the gene matches. Germline V lookup: CDR1 SGHKS, CDR2 YYEKEE (reference sequence). This CDR3 has 13 residues. The CDR3 sequence: CASSLQGDTEAFF. CDR3 bases: TGTGCCAGCAGCCTACAGGGGGACACTGAAGCTTTCTTT. Combining the CDR3 with reference TRBV5-5 and TRBJ1-1 gives the whole variable domain DAGVTQSPTHLIKTRGQQVTLRCSPISGHKSVSWYQQVLGQGPQFIFQYYEKEERGRGNFPDRFSARQFPNYSSELNVNALLLGDSALYLCASSLQGDTEAFFGQGTRLTVV.

The chain recombines TRBV19 with TRBJ2-1, with D maybe TRBD2 (5 bases). The CDR3 totals 14 residues. Germline CDR1 reads LNHDA; CDR2 reads SQIVND (reference sequence). Trimming left V 3 bases short and J 0 bases short, with 6 bases between. CDR3 DNA: TGTGCCAGTAGTATTAGCGCCTCCTACAATGAGCAGTTCTTC. Its protein product is CASSISASYNEQFF.

The rearrangement uses TRBV3-1 (or the pseudogene TRBV3-2) and TRBJ1-1; TRBD1 matches 7 bases. The V gene end was trimmed by 1 base and the J gene end by 8 bases; junction bases not matched to a gene: 4. The CDR3 covers 13 residues. CDR1 is LGHDT and CDR2 is YNNKEL in the germline V gene (reference sequence). CDR3 amino acids: CASSQAGQPEAFF. In DNA, the CDR3 is TGTGCCAGCAGCCAAGCGGGACAGCCCGAAGCTTTCTTT.

Turning to this clone: The CDR3 does not end in the conserved phenylalanine or tryptophan, so this is likely a read error. No DNA is shown, since the ends of the CDR3 on it are uncertain; the CDR3 is the one TCRdb lists. The V gene is TRBV28, the J gene TRBJ1-1; no DNA check was done on the table's D call, TRBD1. The CDR3 is 14 residues long, counting both termini. The germline gives CDR1 MDHEN, CDR2 SYDVKM. CDR3 region: CASSSTTGFSFSPM.

This rearrangement joins TRBV12-3 or TRBV12-4 to TRBJ1-1; D unresolved. The germline V and J ends were trimmed by 6 bases and 1 base, with 9 bases remaining between them. The CDR3 extends over 13 amino acids. The CDR3: CASSRAWNTEAFF. Written as DNA, the CDR3 is TGTGCCAGCAGCCGAGCCTGGAACACTGAAGCTTTCTTT.

This rearrangement joins TRBV7-2 to TRBJ2-3; 11 nucleotides line up with TRBD2. Per the germline V gene, CDR1 is SGHTA and CDR2 is FQGNSA. Germline trimming cut 4 bases from V and 0 bases from J; bases unmatched to any gene: 12. The CDR3 runs to 19 residues. DNA of the CDR3: TGTGCCAGCAGCTCTCAGCCCAGGACTAGCGGGTCGAGCACAGATACGCAGTATTTT. Protein sequence: CASSSQPRTSGSSTDTQYF.

As DNA, the CDR3 is TGTGCCAGCACTCATTGGTCCGCCACGGACAGCTCACCCCTCCACTTT. Its translation is CASTHWSATDSSPLHF. V usage is TRBV2 and J usage is TRBJ1-6; a possible D gene is TRBD1 (6 bases). V lost 7 bases, J lost 10 bases, and 23 bases lay in between. CDR3 length: 16 residues. CDR1 and CDR2 from the germline V gene are SNHLY and FYNNEI.

This clone was found many times. The V and J genes are TRBV11-2 and TRBJ2-1, with 12 bases aligning to TRBD2. Germline CDR1 is SGHAT and CDR2 is FQNNGV. Trimming took 5 bases from V and 2 from J; bases not matched to a gene: 10. CDR3 length: 18 amino acids. CDR3: CASSQAVSSGGAYNEQFF. As DNA, the CDR3 is TGTGCCAGCAGCCAGGCGGTTTCTAGCGGGGGGGCCTACAATGAGCAGTTCTTC. The full variable domain, in which reference TRBV11-2 and TRBJ2-1 provide the parts outside the CDR3, is EAGVAQSPRYKIIEKRQSVAFWCNPISGHATLYWYQQILGQGPKLLIQFQNNGVVDDSQLPKDRFSAERLKGVDSTLKIQPAKLEDSAVYLCASSQAVSSGGAYNEQFFGPGTRLTVL.

This chain links TRBV6-5 with TRBJ1-1, with a possible D match to TRBD1 (6 bases). V was pared by 7 bases and J by 3 bases, with 12 bases between. This CDR3 spans 13 amino acids. Per the germline V gene, CDR1 is MNHEY and CDR2 is SVGAGI. The CDR3 reads CASTGTPYTEAFF. The CDR3 DNA reads as TGTGCCAGCACGGGGACACCGTACACTGAAGCTTTCTTT.

The genes are TRBV13 and TRBJ2-7; 11 bases line up with TRBD1. With 6 bases clipped from V and 3 bases from J, the junction kept 13 bases outside the gene matches. CDR1 is PRHDT, CDR2 FYEKMQ, per germline (reference sequence). This CDR3 is built from 17 residues. CDR3 sequence: CASSQTRTGGFDYEQYF. In DNA, the CDR3 is TGTGCCAGCAGTCAAACCCGGACAGGGGGCTTTGACTACGAGCAGTACTTC.

This clone was counted once. V usage is TRBV19 and J usage is TRBJ1-1; a possible D gene is TRBD1 (5 bases). Per the germline V gene, CDR1 is LNHDA and CDR2 is SQIVND (reference sequence). V was cut by 7 bases and J by 6 bases, with 12 bases left in between. The CDR3 loop spans 12 amino acids. CDR3 nucleotides: TGTGCCAGTAATGGAGGGGTGGCTGAAGCTTTCTTT. Amino acid sequence: CASNGGVAEAFF.

The chain has TRBV5-5 and TRBJ2-4; no reliable D call. This CDR3 contains 17 residues. V was clipped by 2 bases and J by 0 bases, with 15 bases between them. Germline CDR1 reads SGHKS; CDR2 reads YYEKEE (reference sequence). The chain's CDR3 is CASSFFQTSLAKNIQYF. In nucleotides, the CDR3 is TGTGCCAGCAGCTTTTTTCAGACATCCCTAGCCAAAAACATTCAGTACTTC.

The chain carries TRBV7-8 and TRBJ2-7, with TRBD2 as a possible D gene (7 bases). Germline CDR1 is SGHVS and CDR2 is FQNEAQ. The CDR3 consists of 13 residues. With 5 bases removed from V and 5 bases from J, the gap between germline ends came to 13 bases. The CDR3 DNA is TGTGCCAGCAGCAAAGGGGGGGTAGACGAGCAGTACTTC. It yields the protein CASSKGGVDEQYF.

The chain is built from TRBV10-1 and TRBJ2-7; 10 bases are a match to TRBD2. The CDR3 runs 15 residues. V shed 2 bases and J 2 bases; nucleotides not matched to a gene: 3. Germline values: CDR1 WNHNN, CDR2 SYGVQD (reference sequence). CDR3: CASSEASGGTYEQYF. The CDR3 DNA sequence: TGCGCCAGCAGTGAGGCTAGCGGGGGTACCTACGAGCAGTACTTC.

The chain employs TRBV5-8 and TRBJ2-6; tentatively, D is TRBD2 (5 bases). Germline CDR1 reads SGHTS; CDR2 reads YDEGEE. V was cut by 4 bases and J by 0 bases, with 14 bases left in between. CDR3 length: 17 residues. The CDR3 region has the DNA TGTGCCAGCAGCCGGGGTAGGACCAGCTCTGGGGCCAACGTCCTGACTTTC. Translation gives CASSRGRTSSGANVLTF.

CDR3 region: CASSLVSGRTGTSTDTQYF. DNA of the CDR3: TGTGCCAGCAGCTTAGTATCGGGTCGGACAGGTACTAGCACAGATACGCAGTATTTT. The chain is built from TRBV7-6 and TRBJ2-3, with 7 bases that match TRBD1. The junction had 13 bases not matched to a gene; V was cut back by 1 base and J by 0 bases. This CDR3 spans 19 amino acids. Germline CDR1 reads SGHVS; CDR2 reads FNYEAQ. The full variable domain, rest sourced from reference TRBV7-6 and TRBJ2-3, is GAGVSQSPRYKVTKRGQDVALRCDPISGHVSLYWYRQALGQGPEFLTYFNYEAQQDKSGLPNDRFSAERPEGSISTLTIQRTEQRDSAMYRCASSLVSGRTGTSTDTQYFGPGTRLTVL.

The gene calls are TRBV19 and TRBJ2-1; TRBD1 might be the D (5 bases). The V gene's germline CDR1 is LNHDA and CDR2 SQIVND (reference sequence). The CDR3 consists of 14 residues. The V gene lost 7 bases and the J gene lost 2 bases, with 12 bases spanning the gap. The CDR3 nucleotides are TGTGCCAGTATGGTAGGGGTTACCTACAATGAGCAGTTCTTC. This codes for CASMVGVTYNEQFF.

The chain links TRBV4-3 to TRBJ1-1; D gene unclear. CDR3 length: 15 residues. CDR1 and CDR2 (germline): LGHNA, YSLEER. Trimming took 0 bases from V and 11 from J, leaving 19 bases between them. The CDR3 is CASSQDPSVFSSAFF. CDR3 coding DNA: TGCGCCAGCAGCCAAGATCCTAGTGTCTTTTCCTCGGCTTTCTTT.

The chain uses TRBV6-5 and TRBJ2-7; tentatively, D is TRBD2 (5 bases). V lost 2 bases, J lost 3 bases, and 17 bases lay in between. This CDR3 has 16 amino acids. Germline V CDR1 and CDR2: MNHEY, SVGAGI. CDR3 sequence (DNA): TGTGCCAGCAGTTACGCGGACTCCCCGATGGGCTACGAGCAGTACTTC. Protein product: CASSYADSPMGYEQYF.